This is a list of T cell receptor beta chains from one sample in a study of response to subunit inactivated influenza vaccine. TCRdb used MiXCR to reprocess the RT-PCR reads, holding one entry per CDR3 protein. This sample has 500,000 to 600,000 distinct CDR3 sequences, with about 11% found just once. This same sample was also taken into another study, of T cells expressing NK-cell markers.

The sequencing here drew on PBMCs from blood, taken on the day of vaccination. Every receptor here comes from a man aged 50-60 years who received an inactivated influenza vaccine. Both conserved end residues are part of each CDR3. D genes are given only for firm matches. Where a row states a size, it is once, few, many or the class of an expanded clone; other rows omit it.

d_call j_call v_call clone_size cdr3_nt cdr3_aa
. TRBJ1-6 TRBV27 few TGTGCCAGCAGTTCATTCGCAGCCTATAATTCACCCCTCCACTTT CASSSFAAYNSPLHF
TRBD2 TRBJ2-1 TRBV7-9 few TGTGCCAGCAGCCTGACCGGGAGGGGCGATGAGCAGTTCTTC CASSLTGRGDEQFF
. TRBJ2-5 TRBV11-2 . TGTGCCAGCAGCTTTATGGGGGGACAAGAGACCCAGTACTTC CASSFMGGQETQYF
. TRBJ2-7 TRBV4-3 . TGCGCCAGCAGCCAAGATGTTCGGGGATCCTACGAGCAGTACTTC CASSQDVRGSYEQYF
TRBD1 TRBJ2-4 TRBV9 few TGTGCCAGCAGCGTAGATCCCCAGGGGGTAGCCAAAAACATTCAGTACTTC CASSVDPQGVAKNIQYF
. TRBJ1-2 TRBV6-5 many TGTGCCAGCAGTTACTCCGGCAAAGACTATGGCTACACCTTC CASSYSGKDYGYTF
. TRBJ2-5 TRBV3-1 . TGTGCCAGCAGCCCGATCGACGAGACCCAGTACTTC CASSPIDETQYF
. TRBJ1-5 TRBV7-2 many TGTGCCAGCAGCGGATATAATCAGCCCCAGCATTTT CASSGYNQPQHF
. TRBJ1-5 TRBV6-1 few TGTGCCAGCAGTGAACGAGATACCAATCAGCCCCAGCATTTT CASSERDTNQPQHF
. TRBJ1-6 TRBV7-9 . TGTGCCAGCAGCTTCGCGGGTTCCTATAATTCACCCCTCCACTTT CASSFAGSYNSPLHF
. TRBJ1-1 TRBV7-9 . TGTGCCAGCAGCTTAATACAGAATGAAGCTTTCTTT CASSLIQNEAFF
. TRBJ2-3 TRBV27 many TGTGCCAGCAGTTTAAGGGGGACCTCCCGCACAGATACGCAGTATTTT CASSLRGTSRTDTQYF
. TRBJ2-1 TRBV5-5 few TGTGCCAGCAGCTTGGAGGATGTTATCTACAATGAGCAGTTCTTC CASSLEDVIYNEQFF
. TRBJ2-6 TRBV7-8 . TGTGCCAGCAGCTTAGCAGGGATTGGGGCCAACGTCCTGACTTTC CASSLAGIGANVLTF
. TRBJ1-1 TRBV4-2 few TGTGCCAGCAGCCGGGGGCAGGGGATACGCGACACTGAAGCTTTCTTT CASSRGQGIRDTEAFF
TRBD1 TRBJ2-3 TRBV7-8 . TGTGCCAGCAGCCTCCCTGGACAGGGGGGAGATACGCAGTATTTT CASSLPGQGGDTQYF
. TRBJ1-5 TRBV4-1 . TGCGCCAGCAGCCTGGGGGCTGGGACCGGTAATCAGCCCCAGCATTTT CASSLGAGTGNQPQHF
. TRBJ1-1 TRBV5-1 few TGCGCCAGCAGCTCGAAAGGTTGGAACACTGAAGCTTTCTTT CASSSKGWNTEAFF
TRBD1 TRBJ2-5 TRBV4-3 . TGCGCCAGCAGCCGCACCGGGACAGGAGGCCCACAAGAGACCCAGTACTTC CASSRTGTGGPQETQYF
. TRBJ2-2 TRBV29-1 . TGCAGCGTTGTAGGGACTTACACCGGGGAGCTGTTTTTT CSVVGTYTGELFF
. TRBJ2-1 TRBV12-3/TRBV12-4 . TGTGCCAGCAGTTATCAGCTAGGCAATGAGCAGTTCTTC CASSYQLGNEQFF
. TRBJ2-1 TRBV10-3 few TGTGCCATCAGTGAGTCCGGGGGTAGCGCGAACTCCTACAATGAGCAGTTCTTC CAISESGGSANSYNEQFF
TRBD2 TRBJ2-2 TRBV3-1 many TGTGCCAGCAGCTTCGGACTAGCGGGGGAGCTGTTTTTT CASSFGLAGELFF
TRBD1 TRBJ2-2 TRBV19 few TGTGCCAGTAGTATTCGTGGACAGGGCTCGTCCGGGGAGCTGTTTTTT CASSIRGQGSSGELFF
TRBD2 TRBJ2-5 TRBV5-6 few TGTGCCAGCCGAAAACGGACTAGCGGGTTGTACCAAGAGACCCAGTACTTC CASRKRTSGLYQETQYF
. TRBJ1-1 TRBV7-8 few TGTGCCAGCAGCCCAAGGGGACGGGCGCTGGAAGCTTTCTTT CASSPRGRALEAFF
. TRBJ2-3 TRBV7-6 few TGTGCCAGCAGCCCTGGTGGGCAGGGGAGCACAGATACGCAGTATTTT CASSPGGQGSTDTQYF
. TRBJ1-1 TRBV7-9 few TGTGCCAGCAGCGACCTATTGGGGGGGGAAGCTTTCTTT CASSDLLGGEAFF
. TRBJ2-3 TRBV7-2 . TGTGCCAGCAGCCTCCGGGAAAACCCAGATACGCAGTATTTT CASSLRENPDTQYF
. TRBJ1-1 TRBV2 . TGTGCCAGCCAGGCTATGAACACTGAAGCTTTCTTT CASQAMNTEAFF
. TRBJ1-5 TRBV28 few TGTGCCAGCAGCAAGGGAGGGTTTCAGCCCCAGCATTTT CASSKGGFQPQHF
. TRBJ2-3 TRBV5-6 few TGTGCCAGCAACAACATTCGGGGCACAGATACGCAGTATTTT CASNNIRGTDTQYF
TRBD2 TRBJ2-3 TRBV20-1 . TGCAGTGCTAGAGATTCAAGCGGGGCCACAGATACGCAGTATTTT CSARDSSGATDTQYF
TRBD1 TRBJ2-7 TRBV5-1 many TGCGCCAGCAGGACAGGGATCGAGCAGTACTTC CASRTGIEQYF
. TRBJ2-4 TRBV20-1 few TGCAGTGCTAGAGAAATGAAGGCCAAAAACATTCAGTACTTC CSAREMKAKNIQYF
. TRBJ1-2 TRBV6-1 few TGTGCCAGCAGTGAAGCGCCTGATGACTATGGCTACACCTTC CASSEAPDDYGYTF
. TRBJ2-7 TRBV5-1 . TGCGCCAGCAGCTTGGAGGCATCTCCCCCCTACGAGCAGTACTTC CASSLEASPPYEQYF
TRBD2 TRBJ2-5 TRBV11-1 . TGTGCCAGCAGCCAGGGACTAGCGGGAGCTTGGGAGACCCAGTACTTC CASSQGLAGAWETQYF
. TRBJ2-3 TRBV20-1 few TGCAGTGCTAGAGTCGGTAGCACAGATACGCAGTATTTT CSARVGSTDTQYF
. TRBJ2-3 TRBV3-1 few TGTGCCAGCGCGGCGGGTAGCGTCACAGATACGCAGTATTTT CASAAGSVTDTQYF
TRBD1 TRBJ1-4 TRBV19 . TGTGCCAGTAACCAAGTCACAGGGGTACTGTTTTTT CASNQVTGVLFF
. TRBJ2-7 TRBV5-1 . TGCGCCAGCAGCCCCGGGAGCGCCTCCTACGAGCAGTACTTC CASSPGSASYEQYF
. TRBJ2-5 TRBV6-1 . TGTGCCAGCAGTCAACTGGGGACGTTCTCAGGGGAAGAGACCCAGTACTTC CASSQLGTFSGEETQYF
. TRBJ2-1 TRBV12-3/TRBV12-4 few TGTGCCAGCAGTTTACCTGGGGAAGGACACAATGAGCAGTTCTTC CASSLPGEGHNEQFF
. TRBJ2-3 TRBV7-2 . TGTGCCAGCAGCTTAGTCGTATCTAGTCGGAGTACAGATACGCAGTATTTT CASSLVVSSRSTDTQYF
TRBD2 TRBJ2-7 TRBV2 few TGTGCCAGCAGCGGACTAGAGGGGCCCTACGAGCAGTACTTC CASSGLEGPYEQYF
. TRBJ1-2 TRBV19 few TGTGCCAGTAAAGGGGGTCGGGAAGATAACTATGGCTACACCTTC CASKGGREDNYGYTF
. TRBJ2-2 TRBV29-1 many TGCAGCGTTGAAGATAGGATACGCGCGAACACCGGGGAGCTGTTTTTT CSVEDRIRANTGELFF
. TRBJ2-3 TRBV20-1 few TGCAGTGCTGAGGGTTATAGCACAGATACGCAGTATTTT CSAEGYSTDTQYF
. TRBJ1-2 TRBV4-3 . TGCGCCAGCAGCCAAGAGGAGATTGGGGGGTACTATGGCTACACCTTC CASSQEEIGGYYGYTF
TRBD1 TRBJ2-7 TRBV4-2 . TGTGCCAGCAGCCACTTAACCGGGACAGGTTACGAGCAGTACTTC CASSHLTGTGYEQYF
. TRBJ2-1 TRBV28 . TGTGCCAGCAGTCCCCGGGCCCGAGGAACTGAGCAGTTCTTC CASSPRARGTEQFF
. TRBJ2-1 TRBV20-1 . TGCAGTGCTAGAGGGACGGGAGACACCTACAATGAGCAGTTCTTC CSARGTGDTYNEQFF
. TRBJ2-1 TRBV2 . TGTGCCAGCAGCCCTTCGGCAACCTACAATGAGCAGTTCTTC CASSPSATYNEQFF
TRBD2 TRBJ2-7 TRBV20-1 . TGCAGTGCTAGCAGGACTAGCGGGTCGCACGAGCAGTACTTC CSASRTSGSHEQYF
. TRBJ2-1 TRBV7-3 . TGTGCCAGCAGCTTAATAGCTCAGGGGAATGAGCAGTTCTTC CASSLIAQGNEQFF